These T cell receptor beta chains were read from a single sample in a study of cytomegalovirus exposure and HLA in healthy donors. TCRdb's copy holds only in-frame clones and misses some; the assay was immunoSEQ multiplex PCR. This repertoire shows about 170,000 clones, roughly 86% found once; its top ten account for approximately 2.5%. Sample: PBMCs. Receptors were obtained from a man between 18 and 29 years old in good health and CMV-seropositive. CDR3s include the opening cysteine and the closing phenylalanine or tryptophan. The order of the fields is D gene, V gene, J gene, clone size, CDR3 protein, CDR3 DNA. The D gene is left open where the match is weak. Not all rows give a size; the values are once, few, many and, for expanded clones, a class.

NA	TRBV7-6	TRBJ2-3	NA	CASSKTGTDTQYF	TGTGCCAGCAGCAAGACAGGCACAGATACGCAGTATTTT
TRBD2	TRBV15	TRBJ2-1	NA	CATSRRAGTRQNEQFF	TGTGCCACCAGCAGACGAGCGGGAACGCGTCAAAATGAGCAGTTCTTC
TRBD2	TRBV28	TRBJ2-1	NA	CASSLQLAGAYNEQFF	TGTGCCAGCAGTTTACAGCTAGCGGGAGCCTACAATGAGCAGTTCTTC
TRBD1	TRBV5-6	TRBJ1-5	NA	CASSLAGQGAQHF	TGTGCCAGCAGCTTGGCCGGACAGGGGGCCCAGCATTTT
NA	TRBV19	TRBJ1-3	few	CASSPQGSGNTIYF	TGTGCCAGTAGTCCTCAGGGCTCTGGAAACACCATATATTTT
NA	TRBV7-3	TRBJ2-1	once	CASSLTRSAGTHNEQFF	TGTGCCAGCAGCTTAACTCGGTCGGCAGGGACTCATAATGAGCAGTTCTTC
NA	TRBV7-8	TRBJ2-1	NA	CASSLGQTYNEQFF	TGTGCCAGCAGCTTAGGACAGACCTACAATGAGCAGTTCTTC
TRBD1	TRBV18	TRBJ2-3	NA	CASSPDRGSDTQYF	TGTGCCAGCTCACCGGACAGGGGGTCCGATACGCAGTATTTT
NA	TRBV18	TRBJ2-7	NA	CASAEGPYEQYF	TGTGCCAGTGCGGAGGGGCCCTACGAGCAGTACTTC
NA	TRBV6-6	TRBJ2-7	once	CASSDRSPYEQYF	TGTGCCAGCAGCGATAGGAGTCCGTACGAGCAGTACTTC
NA	TRBV5-1	TRBJ2-3	NA	CASSLTENTDTQYF	TGCGCCAGCAGCTTGACAGAGAACACAGATACGCAGTATTTT
TRBD1	TRBV7-9	TRBJ1-2	NA	CASSQDRGYGYTF	TGTGCCAGCAGTCAAGACAGGGGGTATGGCTACACCTTC
NA	TRBV27	TRBJ2-4	NA	CASSLAGAKNIQYF	TGTGCCAGCAGTTTAGCGGGAGCCAAAAACATTCAGTACTTC
NA	TRBV29-1	TRBJ2-2	NA	CSVDAAFGELFF	TGCAGCGTTGACGCGGCGTTCGGGGAGCTGTTTTTT
NA	TRBV9	TRBJ2-7	NA	CASSVDLSSYEQYF	TGTGCCAGCAGCGTAGACTTATCCTCCTACGAGCAGTACTTC
NA	TRBV18	TRBJ2-4	NA	CASSPGRENIQYF	TGTGCCAGCTCACCGGGCCGTGAAAACATTCAGTACTTC
NA	TRBV30	TRBJ2-7	once	CAWSAGYYEQYF	TGTGCCTGGAGCGCAGGGTACTACGAGCAGTACTTC
TRBD2	TRBV28	TRBJ2-1	NA	CASSSPLTGTSGRDEQFF	TGTGCCAGCAGTTCACCACTTACCGGGACTAGCGGGAGGGATGAGCAGTTCTTC
TRBD2	TRBV7-2	TRBJ2-1	NA	CASSFSGHLTGEQFF	TGTGCCAGCAGCTTTAGCGGGCACCTCACAGGTGAGCAGTTCTTC
NA	TRBV7-9	TRBJ1-2	NA	CASSRTNYGYTF	TGTGCCAGCAGCCGAACAAACTATGGCTACACCTTC
NA	TRBV7-2	TRBJ2-2	NA	CASSLRGLGIGELFF	TGTGCCAGCAGCTTACGGGGACTTGGTATCGGGGAGCTGTTTTTT
NA	TRBV4-1	TRBJ1-5	NA	CASSTNRDQPQHF	TGCGCCAGCAGCACAAACAGGGATCAGCCCCAGCATTTT
NA	TRBV5-4	TRBJ2-1	NA	CASSFDSGNEQFF	TGTGCCAGCAGCTTCGATAGCGGCAATGAGCAGTTCTTC
TRBD2	TRBV4-1	TRBJ2-1	NA	CASSQTIAGGQGEQFF	TGCGCCAGCAGCCAGACTATAGCGGGGGGGCAAGGTGAGCAGTTCTTC
TRBD1	TRBV4-3	TRBJ1-2	NA	CASSLTGQGTYGYTF	TGCGCCAGCAGCCTAACGGGACAGGGTACCTATGGCTACACCTTC
TRBD2	TRBV19	TRBJ2-1	NA	CASSIDWGGWDEQFF	TGTGCCAGTAGTATAGATTGGGGGGGTTGGGATGAGCAGTTCTTC
TRBD1	TRBV2	TRBJ2-7	NA	CAAGNRGGQGIYEQYF	TGTGCCGCAGGGAACAGAGGGGGACAGGGGATTTACGAGCAGTACTTC
NA	TRBV7-9	TRBJ1-1	NA	CASSSGLDTEAFF	TGTGCCAGCAGCTCCGGTTTAGACACTGAAGCTTTCTTT
NA	TRBV12-2	TRBJ2-7	NA	CASRLGLLTLLGLAHEQYF	TGTGCAAGTCGCTTAGGGTTATTGACTCTGCTGGGACTAGCCCACGAGCAGTACTTC
NA	TRBV13	TRBJ1-1	NA	CASSSTRGSGEMNTEAFF	TGTGCCAGCAGCTCGACTAGGGGAAGCGGGGAGATGAACACTGAAGCTTTCTTT
NA	TRBV7-8	TRBJ2-1	NA	CASSSERATYNEQFF	TGTGCCAGCAGCTCCGAGCGGGCTACCTACAATGAGCAGTTCTTC
TRBD1	TRBV4-3	TRBJ1-2	NA	CASSLGGQGVPGYTF	TGCGCCAGCAGCCTGGGGGGACAGGGGGTCCCTGGCTACACCTTC
NA	TRBV6-5	TRBJ1-3	NA	CASSYSALGATIYF	TGTGCCAGCAGTTACTCAGCCCTGGGAGCCACCATATATTTT
NA	TRBV6-1	TRBJ2-7	NA	CATIGLPYEQYF	TGTGCCACCATTGGCTTACCCTACGAGCAGTACTTC
NA	TRBV5-8	TRBJ1-2	NA	CASSLAGSRYGYTF	TGTGCCAGCAGCTTGGCCGGGAGTCGCTATGGCTACACCTTC
NA	TRBV30	TRBJ1-5	NA	CAWSAAGPQHF	TGTGCCTGGAGCGCTGCGGGCCCCCAGCATTTT
NA	TRBV11-2	TRBJ2-7	once	CASRERASSYEQYF	TGTGCCAGCAGGGAGAGGGCCAGTTCATACGAGCAGTACTTC
TRBD1	TRBV27	TRBJ1-4	NA	CASSLSTGAHEKLFF	TGTGCCAGCAGTTTGTCGACAGGGGCCCATGAAAAACTGTTTTTT
NA	TRBV5-6	TRBJ1-1	NA	CASSLPGGNTEAFF	TGTGCCAGCAGCTTGCCTGGGGGCAACACTGAAGCTTTCTTT
NA	TRBV29-1	TRBJ1-2	NA	CSAVQGGDGYTF	TGCAGCGCTGTACAGGGTGGAGATGGCTACACCTTC
NA	TRBV11-2	TRBJ2-1	NA	CASSPAWEGGASYNEQFF	TGTGCCAGCAGCCCCGCTTGGGAGGGGGGGGCGTCCTACAATGAGCAGTTCTTC
NA	TRBV5-6	TRBJ2-5	NA	CASSVLRETQYF	TGTGCCAGCAGCGTACTCAGGGAGACCCAGTACTTC
NA	TRBV6-5	TRBJ1-3	NA	CASSYGGKTGNTIYF	TGTGCCAGCAGTTACGGGGGGAAGACTGGAAACACCATATATTTT
TRBD1	TRBV6-1	TRBJ1-1	NA	CASSVGTGGYTEAFF	TGTGCCAGCAGTGTTGGGACAGGTGGCTACACTGAAGCTTTCTTT
TRBD2	TRBV7-2	TRBJ2-5	NA	CASSTQTTSGRQETQYF	TGTGCCAGCAGCACACAGACGACTAGCGGGAGGCAAGAGACCCAGTACTTC
TRBD2	TRBV27	TRBJ2-5	NA	CASSLLYPGLAGQETQYF	TGTGCCAGCAGCCTGCTGTACCCGGGACTAGCGGGGCAAGAGACCCAGTACTTC
TRBD1	TRBV5-6	TRBJ1-5	NA	CASIQRTCRDSGNQPQHF	TGTGCCAGCATCCAAAGGACCTGTAGGGACAGTGGCAATCAGCCCCAGCATTTT